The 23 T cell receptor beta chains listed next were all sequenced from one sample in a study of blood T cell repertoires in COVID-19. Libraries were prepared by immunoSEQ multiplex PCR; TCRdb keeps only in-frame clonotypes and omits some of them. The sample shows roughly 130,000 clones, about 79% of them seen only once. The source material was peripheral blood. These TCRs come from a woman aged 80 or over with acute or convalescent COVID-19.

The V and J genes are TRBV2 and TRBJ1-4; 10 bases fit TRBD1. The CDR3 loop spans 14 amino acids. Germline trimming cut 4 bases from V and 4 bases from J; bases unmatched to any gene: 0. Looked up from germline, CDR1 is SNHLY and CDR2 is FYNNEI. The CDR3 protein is CASSGDRGNEKLFF. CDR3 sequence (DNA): TGTGCCAGCAGTGGGGACAGGGGTAATGAAAAACTGTTTTTT. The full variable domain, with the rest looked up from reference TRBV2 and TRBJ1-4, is EPEVTQTPSHQVTQMGQEVILRCVPISNHLYFYWYRQILGQKVEFLVSFYNNEISEKSEIFDDQFSVERPDGSNFTLKIRSTKLEDSAMYFCASSGDRGNEKLFFGSGTQLSVL.

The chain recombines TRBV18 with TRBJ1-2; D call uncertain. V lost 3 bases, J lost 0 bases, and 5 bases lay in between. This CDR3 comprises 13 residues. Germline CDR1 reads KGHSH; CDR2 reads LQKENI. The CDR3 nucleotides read TGTGCCAGCTCACCTTCCTCTAACTATGGCTACACCTTC. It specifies CASSPSSNYGYTF. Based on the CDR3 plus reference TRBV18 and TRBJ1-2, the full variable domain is NAGVMQNPRHLVRRRGQEARLRCSPMKGHSHVYWYRQLPEEGLKFMVYLQKENIIDESGMPKERFSAEFPKEGPSILRIQQVVRGDSAAYFCASSPSSNYGYTFGSGTRLTVV.

CDR3 sequence (DNA): TGCGCCAGCAGTCTCACAGCTTATAGCAATCAGCCCCAGCATTTT. Amino acids: CASSLTAYSNQPQHF. The J gene is TRBJ1-5, the V gene TRBV23-1; no clear D. TRBV23-1 is noted as an ORF with a role that remains uncertain. CDR3 length equals 15 residues. The germline V and J ends were trimmed by 4 bases and 0 bases, with 10 bases remaining between them.

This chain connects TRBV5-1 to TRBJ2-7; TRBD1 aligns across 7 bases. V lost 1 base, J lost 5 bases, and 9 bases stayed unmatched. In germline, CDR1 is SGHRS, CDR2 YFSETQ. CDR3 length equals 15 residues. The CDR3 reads CASSLRLTGLDEQYF. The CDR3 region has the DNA TGCGCCAGCAGCTTGCGATTGACAGGGCTCGACGAGCAGTACTTC.

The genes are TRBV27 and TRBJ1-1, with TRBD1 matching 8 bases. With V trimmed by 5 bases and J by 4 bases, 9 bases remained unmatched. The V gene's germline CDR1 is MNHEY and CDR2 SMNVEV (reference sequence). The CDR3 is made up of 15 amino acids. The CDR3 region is CASSPSTGVGTEAFF. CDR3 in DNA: TGTGCCAGCAGTCCCTCGACAGGGGTAGGCACTGAAGCTTTCTTT.

The CDR3 protein is CASSWASSGTASYEQYF. For the CDR3, the DNA is TGTGCCAGCAGCTGGGCGAGCTCCGGGACAGCCTCCTACGAGCAGTACTTC. The chain is built from TRBV5-6 and TRBJ2-7; 7 bases match TRBD1. This CDR3 has 17 amino acids. Trimming at V came to 3 bases and at J to 0 bases, leaving 12 bases not matched to a gene. The germline CDR1 and CDR2 sequences are SGHDT and YYEEEE.

Here the CDR3 reads CASSFSTGASYEQYF. DNA of the CDR3: TGTGCCAGCAGCTTTAGCACAGGAGCCTCCTACGAGCAGTACTTC. This sequence joins TRBV5-4 and TRBJ2-7, with a weak D call TRBD1 (5 bases). V lost 2 bases, J lost 0 bases, and 12 bases lay in between. CDR1 SGHNT and CDR2 YYREEE come from the germline V gene (reference sequence). The CDR3 is 15 residues long.

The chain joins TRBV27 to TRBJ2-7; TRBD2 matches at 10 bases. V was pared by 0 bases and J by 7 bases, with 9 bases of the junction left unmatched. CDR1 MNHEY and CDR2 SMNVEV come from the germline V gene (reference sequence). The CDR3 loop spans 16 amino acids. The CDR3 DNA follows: TGTGCCAGCAGTTTATCAGCGGGGGGGCCTAGCCGGGAGCAGTACTTC. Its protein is CASSLSAGGPSREQYF.

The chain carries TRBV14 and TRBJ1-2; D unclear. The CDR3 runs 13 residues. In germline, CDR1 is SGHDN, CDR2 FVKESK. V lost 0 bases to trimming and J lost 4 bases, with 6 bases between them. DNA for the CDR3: TGTGCCAGCAGCCAAGAGTCCCTCTATGGCTACACCTTC. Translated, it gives CASSQESLYGYTF.

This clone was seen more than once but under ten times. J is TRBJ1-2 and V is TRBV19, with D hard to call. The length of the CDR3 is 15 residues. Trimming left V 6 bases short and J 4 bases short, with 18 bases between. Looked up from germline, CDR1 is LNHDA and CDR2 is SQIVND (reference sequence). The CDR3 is CASRIFFGGSYGYTF. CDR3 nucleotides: TGTGCCAGTAGGATCTTTTTCGGAGGGAGCTATGGCTACACCTTC.

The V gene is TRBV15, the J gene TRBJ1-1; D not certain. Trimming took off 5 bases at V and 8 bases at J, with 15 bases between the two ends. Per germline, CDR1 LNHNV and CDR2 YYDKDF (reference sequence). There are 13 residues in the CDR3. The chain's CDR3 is CATSSDISSEAFF. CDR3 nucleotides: TGTGCCACCAGCTCAGACATATCTTCAGAAGCTTTCTTT.

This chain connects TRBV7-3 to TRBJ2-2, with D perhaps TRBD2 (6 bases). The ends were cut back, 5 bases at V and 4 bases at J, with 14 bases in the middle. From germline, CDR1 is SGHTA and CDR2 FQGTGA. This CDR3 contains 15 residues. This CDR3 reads CASSRGLTPTGELFF. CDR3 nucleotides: TGTGCCAGCAGCCGGGGACTCACTCCCACCGGGGAGCTGTTTTTT.

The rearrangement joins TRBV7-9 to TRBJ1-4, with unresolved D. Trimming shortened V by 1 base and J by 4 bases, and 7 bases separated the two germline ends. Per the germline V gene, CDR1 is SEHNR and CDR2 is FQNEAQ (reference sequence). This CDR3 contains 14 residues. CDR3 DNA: TGTGCCAGCAGCTTAGGGGCAGATAATGAAAAACTGTTTTTT. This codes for CASSLGADNEKLFF.

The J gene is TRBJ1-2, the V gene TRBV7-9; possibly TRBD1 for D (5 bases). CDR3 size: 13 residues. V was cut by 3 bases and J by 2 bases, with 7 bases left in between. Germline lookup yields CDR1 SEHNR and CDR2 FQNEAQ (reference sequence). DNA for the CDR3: TGTGCCAGCAGCTTTGCAGGGAACTATGGCTACACCTTC. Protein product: CASSFAGNYGYTF.

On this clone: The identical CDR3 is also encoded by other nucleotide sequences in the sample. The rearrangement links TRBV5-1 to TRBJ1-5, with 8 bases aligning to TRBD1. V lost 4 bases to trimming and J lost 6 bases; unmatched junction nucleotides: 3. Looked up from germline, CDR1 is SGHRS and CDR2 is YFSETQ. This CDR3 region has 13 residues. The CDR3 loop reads CASSSDRGQPQHF. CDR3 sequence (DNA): TGCGCCAGCAGCAGCGACAGGGGTCAGCCCCAGCATTTT. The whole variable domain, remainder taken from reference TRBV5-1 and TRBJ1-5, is KAGVTQTPRYLIKTRGQQVTLSCSPISGHRSVSWYQQTPGQGLQFLFEYFSETQRNKGNFPGRFSGRQFSNSRSEMNVSTLELGDSALYLCASSSDRGQPQHFGDGTRLSIL.

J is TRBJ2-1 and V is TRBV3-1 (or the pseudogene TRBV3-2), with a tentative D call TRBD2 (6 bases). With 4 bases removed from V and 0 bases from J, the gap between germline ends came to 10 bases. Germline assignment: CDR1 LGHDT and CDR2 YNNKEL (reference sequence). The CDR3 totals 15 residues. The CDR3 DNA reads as TGTGCCAGCAGCCGGGGGGTGGACTCCTACAATGAGCAGTTCTTC. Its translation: CASSRGVDSYNEQFF.

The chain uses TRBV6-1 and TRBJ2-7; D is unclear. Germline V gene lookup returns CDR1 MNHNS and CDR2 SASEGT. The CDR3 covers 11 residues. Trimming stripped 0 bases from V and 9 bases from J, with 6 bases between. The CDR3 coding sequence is TGTGCCAGCAGTGAAGCACTCGGGCAGTACTTC. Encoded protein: CASSEALGQYF.

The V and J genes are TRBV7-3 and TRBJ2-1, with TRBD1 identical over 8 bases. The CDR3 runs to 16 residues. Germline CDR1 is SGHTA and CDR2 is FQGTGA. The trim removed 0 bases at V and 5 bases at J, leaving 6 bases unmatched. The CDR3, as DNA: TGTGCCAGCAGCTTAACGAGGCAGGGGGCAAACAATGAGCAGTTCTTC. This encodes CASSLTRQGANNEQFF.

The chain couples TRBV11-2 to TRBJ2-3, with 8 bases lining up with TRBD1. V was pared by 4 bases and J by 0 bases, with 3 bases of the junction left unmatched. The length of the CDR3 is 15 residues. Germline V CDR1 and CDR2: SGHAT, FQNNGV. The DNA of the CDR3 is TGTGCCAGCAGCTCCTGGACAGGGAGCACAGATACGCAGTATTTT. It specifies CASSSWTGSTDTQYF.

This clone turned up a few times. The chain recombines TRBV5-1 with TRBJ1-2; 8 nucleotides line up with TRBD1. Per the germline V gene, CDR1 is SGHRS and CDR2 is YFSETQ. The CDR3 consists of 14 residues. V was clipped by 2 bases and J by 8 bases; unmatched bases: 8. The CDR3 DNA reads TGCGCCAGCAGCTTCCAGGGGGCCCCTAGAGGCTACACCTTC. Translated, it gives CASSFQGAPRGYTF.

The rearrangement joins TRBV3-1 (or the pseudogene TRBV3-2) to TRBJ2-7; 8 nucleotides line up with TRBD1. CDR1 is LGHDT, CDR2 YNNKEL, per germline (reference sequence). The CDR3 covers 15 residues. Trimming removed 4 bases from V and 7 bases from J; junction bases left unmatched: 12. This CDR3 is CASSPHDRGAGEQYF. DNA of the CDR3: TGTGCCAGCAGCCCACATGACAGGGGCGCGGGGGAGCAGTACTTC.

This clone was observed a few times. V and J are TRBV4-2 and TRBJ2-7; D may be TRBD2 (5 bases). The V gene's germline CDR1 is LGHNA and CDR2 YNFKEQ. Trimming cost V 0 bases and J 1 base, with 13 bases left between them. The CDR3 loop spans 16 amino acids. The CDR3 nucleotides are TGTGCCAGCAGCCAAGAAGCGGCAGCGCCGTCCTACGAGCAGTACTTC. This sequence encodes CASSQEAAAPSYEQYF.

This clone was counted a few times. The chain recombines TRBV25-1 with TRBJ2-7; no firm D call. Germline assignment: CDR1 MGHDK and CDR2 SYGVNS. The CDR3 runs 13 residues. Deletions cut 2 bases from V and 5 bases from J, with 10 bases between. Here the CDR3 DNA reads TGTGCCAGCAGTGAACTGGGCGAAGACGAGCAGTACTTC. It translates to CASSELGEDEQYF.